This T cell receptor beta chain stems from a study of blood T cell repertoires in COVID-19. Overall study: T cells, B-cell-depleted T cells, or PBMCs supplied cDNA or gDNA.

Clones were read by immunoSEQ multiplex PCR, and TCRdb kept only the in-frame ones, dropping some. The sample holds 130,000 to 150,000 clones, about 86% seen once. This CDR3 contains 17 residues. Germline loops: CDR1 SGHAT, CDR2 FQNNGV. With V trimmed by 2 bases and J by 1 base, 10 bases remained unmatched. The chain joins TRBV11-2 to TRBJ2-7, with 8 nucleotides matching TRBD2. The sequenced material came from peripheral blood. The source of this sequence is a woman of 80 years or more with acute or convalescent COVID-19. Here the CDR3 reads CASSLPYLLAGSYEQYF. The CDR3 DNA sequence: TGTGCCAGCAGCTTACCGTATTTGCTAGCGGGTTCCTACGAGCAGTACTTC. The entire variable domain, with the rest obtained from reference TRBV11-2 and TRBJ2-7, is as follows: EAGVAQSPRYKIIEKRQSVAFWCNPISGHATLYWYQQILGQGPKLLIQFQNNGVVDDSQLPKDRFSAERLKGVDSTLKIQPAKLEDSAVYLCASSLPYLLAGSYEQYFGPGTRLTVT.